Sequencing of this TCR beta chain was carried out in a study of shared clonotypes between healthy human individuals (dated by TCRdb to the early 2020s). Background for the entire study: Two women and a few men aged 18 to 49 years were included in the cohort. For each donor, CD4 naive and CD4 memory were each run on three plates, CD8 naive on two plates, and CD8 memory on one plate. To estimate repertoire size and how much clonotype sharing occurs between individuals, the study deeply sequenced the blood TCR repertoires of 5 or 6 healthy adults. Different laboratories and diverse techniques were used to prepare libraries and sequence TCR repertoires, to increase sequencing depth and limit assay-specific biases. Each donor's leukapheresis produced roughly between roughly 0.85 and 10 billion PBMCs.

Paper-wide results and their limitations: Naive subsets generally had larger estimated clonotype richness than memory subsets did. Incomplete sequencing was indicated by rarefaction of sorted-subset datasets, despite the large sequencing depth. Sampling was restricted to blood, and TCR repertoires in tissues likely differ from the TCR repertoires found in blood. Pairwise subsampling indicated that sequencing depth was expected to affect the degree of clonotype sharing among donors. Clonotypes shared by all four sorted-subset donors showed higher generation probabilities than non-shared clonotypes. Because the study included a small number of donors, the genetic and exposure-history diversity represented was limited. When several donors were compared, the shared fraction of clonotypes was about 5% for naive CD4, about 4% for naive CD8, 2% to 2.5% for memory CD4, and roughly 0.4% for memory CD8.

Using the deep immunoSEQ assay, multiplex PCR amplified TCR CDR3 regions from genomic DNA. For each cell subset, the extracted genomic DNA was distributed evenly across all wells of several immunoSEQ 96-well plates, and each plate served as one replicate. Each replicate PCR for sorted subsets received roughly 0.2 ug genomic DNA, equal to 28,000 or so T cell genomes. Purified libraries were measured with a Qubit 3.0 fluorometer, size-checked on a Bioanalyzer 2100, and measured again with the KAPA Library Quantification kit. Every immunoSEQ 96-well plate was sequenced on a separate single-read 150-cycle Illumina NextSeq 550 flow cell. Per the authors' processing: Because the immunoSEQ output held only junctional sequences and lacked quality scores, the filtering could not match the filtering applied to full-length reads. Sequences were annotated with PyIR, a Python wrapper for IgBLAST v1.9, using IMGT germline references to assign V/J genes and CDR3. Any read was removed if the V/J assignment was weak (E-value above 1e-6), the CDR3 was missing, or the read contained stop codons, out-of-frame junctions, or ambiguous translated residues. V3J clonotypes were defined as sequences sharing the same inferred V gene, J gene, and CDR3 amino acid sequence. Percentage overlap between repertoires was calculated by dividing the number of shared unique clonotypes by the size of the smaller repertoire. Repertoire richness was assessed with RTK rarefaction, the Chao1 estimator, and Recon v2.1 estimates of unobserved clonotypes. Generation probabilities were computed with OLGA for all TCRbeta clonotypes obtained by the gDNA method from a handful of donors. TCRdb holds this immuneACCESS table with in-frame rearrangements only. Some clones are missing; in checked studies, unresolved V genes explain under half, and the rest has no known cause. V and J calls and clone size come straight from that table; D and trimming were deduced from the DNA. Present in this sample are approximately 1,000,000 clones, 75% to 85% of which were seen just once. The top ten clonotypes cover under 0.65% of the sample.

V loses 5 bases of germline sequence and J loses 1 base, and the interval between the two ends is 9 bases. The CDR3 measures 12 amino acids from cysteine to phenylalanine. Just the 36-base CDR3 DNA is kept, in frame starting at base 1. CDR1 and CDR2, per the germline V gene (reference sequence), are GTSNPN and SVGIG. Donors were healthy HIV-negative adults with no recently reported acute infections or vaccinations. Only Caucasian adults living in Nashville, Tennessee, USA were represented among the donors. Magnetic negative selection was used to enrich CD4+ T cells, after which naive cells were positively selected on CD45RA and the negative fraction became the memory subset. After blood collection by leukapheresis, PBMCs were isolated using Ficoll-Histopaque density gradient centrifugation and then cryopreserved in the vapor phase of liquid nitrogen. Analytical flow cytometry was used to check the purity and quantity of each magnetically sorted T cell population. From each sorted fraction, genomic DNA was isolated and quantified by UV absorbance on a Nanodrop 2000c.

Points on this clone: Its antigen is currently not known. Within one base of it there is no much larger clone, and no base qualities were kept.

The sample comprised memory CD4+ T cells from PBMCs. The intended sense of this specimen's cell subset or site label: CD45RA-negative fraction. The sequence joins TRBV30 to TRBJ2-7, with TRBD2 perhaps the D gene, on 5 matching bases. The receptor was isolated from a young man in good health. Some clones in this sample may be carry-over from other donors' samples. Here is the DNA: TGTGCCTGGTCGGACTTTTCCTACGAGCAGTACTTC. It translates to CAWSDFSYEQYF.